Listed below are T cell receptor beta chains from one sample, sequenced in a study of shared clonotypes between healthy human individuals. The data were produced by immunoSEQ multiplex PCR, yet TCRdb's version contains in-frame clones alone and is incomplete. The sample has some 1,400,000 clones, roughly 97% seen once; the top ten hold approximately 1.1%. Sequencing input: naive CD4+ T cells sorted from blood. These receptors were collected from a man aged 30-40 years in good health. The CDR3 runs from the conserved cysteine through the conserved F or W. A D gene is named only where the DNA matches it firmly. The size field is filled for only some rows; it gives once, few, many or a size class.

v_call	d_call	j_call	clone_size	cdr3_aa	cdr3_nt
TRBV2	TRBD2	TRBJ2-1	NA	CASRALAGGNEQFF	TGTGCCAGCAGGGCTCTAGCGGGAGGAAATGAGCAGTTCTTC
TRBV7-3	NA	TRBJ2-6	NA	CASSRGVSGANVLTF	TGTGCCAGCAGCCGAGGGGTCTCTGGGGCCAACGTCCTGACTTTC
TRBV10-3	TRBD2	TRBJ2-7	NA	CAISEWTSGSFGYYEQYF	TGTGCCATCAGTGAGTGGACTAGCGGGAGCTTTGGGTACTACGAGCAGTACTTC
TRBV14	NA	TRBJ2-1	NA	CASSRGGLGSGLSSYNEQFF	TGTGCCAGCAGCCGGGGGGGCCTGGGGAGCGGCCTAAGCTCCTACAATGAGCAGTTCTTC
TRBV7-3	NA	TRBJ2-2	NA	CASSSRTGTGELFF	TGTGCCAGCAGCTCGAGGACTGGTACCGGGGAGCTGTTTTTT
TRBV29-1	NA	TRBJ2-3	NA	CSARILGAGDTQYF	TGCAGCGCCCGAATTCTTGGGGCTGGAGATACGCAGTATTTT
TRBV30	TRBD2	TRBJ2-3	NA	CAWKRGAGVADTQYF	TGTGCCTGGAAGAGGGGAGCGGGAGTAGCAGATACGCAGTATTTT
TRBV28	NA	TRBJ2-1	once	CASSQQGAYNEQFF	TGTGCCAGCAGTCAACAGGGAGCCTACAATGAGCAGTTCTTC
TRBV7-2	TRBD1	TRBJ2-5	NA	CASRQGTGSMRETQYF	TGTGCCAGCAGACAAGGGACAGGGTCTATGAGAGAGACCCAGTACTTC
TRBV5-4	NA	TRBJ2-3	NA	CASSGRGREGTDTQYF	TGTGCCAGCAGCGGGAGGGGGCGGGAAGGGACAGATACGCAGTATTTT
TRBV7-8	NA	TRBJ2-1	NA	CASSALDNEQFF	TGTGCCAGCAGCGCTCTCGACAATGAGCAGTTCTTC
TRBV10-3	TRBD2	TRBJ2-2	NA	CAIRNSGRVTGELFF	TGTGCCATCAGAAATAGCGGGAGAGTCACCGGGGAGCTGTTTTTT
TRBV7-2	NA	TRBJ2-5	NA	CASSFYRQETQYF	TGTGCCAGCAGCTTCTATAGGCAAGAGACCCAGTACTTC
TRBV18	NA	TRBJ2-1	NA	CASSRGGFEQFF	TGTGCCAGCTCGCGAGGGGGGTTCGAGCAGTTCTTC
TRBV14	TRBD2	TRBJ2-5	NA	CASSQDAAGLGGSQYF	TGTGCCAGCAGCCAAGATGCCGCGGGACTAGGGGGATCCCAGTACTTC
TRBV6-1	NA	TRBJ2-7	NA	CASSAGGTPRAYEQYF	TGTGCCAGCAGTGCTGGGGGGACTCCCCGCGCATACGAGCAGTACTTC
TRBV9	TRBD1	TRBJ2-7	NA	CASSVVGQGVEQYF	TGTGCCAGCAGCGTAGTAGGACAGGGCGTCGAGCAGTACTTC
TRBV7-2	TRBD2	TRBJ2-7	NA	CASSFRVAGESYEQYF	TGTGCCAGCAGCTTTCGGGTAGCGGGGGAATCCTACGAGCAGTACTTC
TRBV28	TRBD1	TRBJ2-7	NA	CASRRGQSYEQYF	TGTGCCAGCAGGAGGGGACAGTCCTACGAGCAGTACTTC
TRBV5-1	TRBD2	TRBJ2-1	NA	CASTPGGAAPYNEQFF	TGCGCCAGCACCCCGGGGGGAGCCGCACCATACAATGAGCAGTTCTTC
TRBV5-4	TRBD1	TRBJ2-1	NA	CASTGGTGYSGEQFF	TGTGCCAGCACCGGGGGGACAGGGTACTCGGGCGAGCAGTTCTTC
TRBV5-5	TRBD1	TRBJ1-4	NA	CASSPGTGFDEKLFF	TGTGCCAGCAGCCCAGGGACAGGGTTTGATGAAAAACTGTTTTTT
TRBV9	NA	TRBJ1-6	NA	CASSPQQGGSPLHF	TGTGCCAGCAGCCCCCAACAGGGAGGTTCACCCCTCCACTTT
TRBV28	TRBD1	TRBJ2-2	NA	CASGRGRDRAGELFF	TGTGCCAGCGGCAGGGGGCGTGATCGGGCCGGGGAGCTGTTTTTT
TRBV7-8	TRBD2	TRBJ2-1	NA	CASSHGLAGVGLGTLEQFF	TGTGCCAGCAGCCACGGACTAGCGGGAGTGGGCCTAGGCACGTTGGAGCAGTTCTTC
TRBV2	TRBD1	TRBJ2-1	NA	CASTGGAYNEQFF	TGTGCCAGTACAGGGGGCGCTTACAATGAGCAGTTCTTC